The 19 T cell receptor beta chains below all came from one sample that was sequenced in a study of T cell responses to AZD1222 COVID-19 vaccine. TCRdb keeps only in-frame clones here, not all; method: immunoSEQ multiplex PCR. Here the sample spans 50,000 to 65,000 clones, about 89% being singletons. Source: peripheral blood, taken 28 days after the second AZD1222 dose. These receptors all stem from an adult who received the AZD1222 COVID-19 vaccine.

V is TRBV5-1 and J is TRBJ2-3, with TRBD1 matching 8 bases. Germline assignment: CDR1 SGHRS and CDR2 YFSETQ. The length of the CDR3 is 16 residues. V was pared by 3 bases and J by 0 bases, with 6 bases of the junction left unmatched. CDR3 DNA: TGCGCCAGCAGCTCGAGGACAGGGAGTAGCACAGATACGCAGTATTTT. Encoded protein: CASSSRTGSSTDTQYF.

Written as DNA, the CDR3 is TGTGCCAGCTCACCGATGGCCCCCTCTGGGGCCAACGTCCTGACTTTC. Its protein product is CASSPMAPSGANVLTF. The rearrangement uses TRBV18 and TRBJ2-6; D is undetermined. Germline V gives CDR1 KGHSH, CDR2 LQKENI. This CDR3 spans 16 amino acids. Trimming shortened V by 3 bases and J by 0 bases, and 9 bases separated the two germline ends.

The rearrangement links TRBV6-5 to TRBJ1-1, with TRBD1 matching over 11 bases. J gave up 4 bases and V 2 bases, and 6 bases lay outside the gene matches. Germline-derived CDR1 and CDR2 are MNHEY and SVGAGI. The length of the CDR3 is 16 residues. The CDR3 spells CASSYRTGGSGTEAFF. CDR3 DNA: TGTGCCAGCAGTTACCGGACAGGGGGCTCGGGCACTGAAGCTTTCTTT.

This chain links TRBV7-6 with TRBJ1-2; 7 bases are a match to TRBD1. The CDR3 extends over 14 amino acids. Germline CDR1 reads SGHVS; CDR2 reads FNYEAQ. J was trimmed by 0 bases and V by 5 bases; bases with no gene match: 3. CDR3 region: CASSKDRSNYGYTF. Written as DNA, the CDR3 is TGTGCCAGCAGCAAGGACAGGTCTAACTATGGCTACACCTTC.

The chain joins TRBV19 to TRBJ1-1; D is ambiguous. Looked up from germline, CDR1 is LNHDA and CDR2 is SQIVND (reference sequence). The CDR3 has 14 residues. V gave up 7 bases and J gave up 1 base, with 13 bases separating them. The CDR3: CASKDPGRNTEAFF. The CDR3 coding sequence is TGTGCCAGTAAAGACCCAGGACGGAACACTGAAGCTTTCTTT.

V and J are TRBV29-1 and TRBJ2-7, with D maybe TRBD2 (5 bases). Trimming took off 4 bases at V and 5 bases at J, with 9 bases between the two ends. This CDR3 is 11 amino acids long. The V gene's germline CDR1 is SQVTM and CDR2 ANQGSEA. Here the CDR3 DNA reads TGCAGCGTTGCTCCCGGGGACGAGCAGTACTTC. It codes for CSVAPGDEQYF.

The gene calls are TRBV5-1 and TRBJ1-2; D remains unclear. V lost 0 bases and J lost 3, with 15 bases in between. Germline V gene lookup returns CDR1 SGHRS and CDR2 YFSETQ. This CDR3 has 16 amino acids. CDR3 coding DNA: TGCGCCAGCAGCTTGGACGGTCTCACAGATTACTATGGCTACACCTTC. Translated, it gives CASSLDGLTDYYGYTF.

CDR3 sequence: CASSQDSGQAVSPLHF. Written as DNA, the CDR3 is TGCGCCAGCAGCCAAGATTCCGGACAGGCTGTTTCACCCCTCCACTTT. V usage is TRBV4-1 and J usage is TRBJ1-6; 7 nucleotides agree with TRBD1. Germline lookup yields CDR1 MGHRA and CDR2 YSYEKL. V was pared by 0 bases and J by 9 bases, with 8 bases of the junction left unmatched. The CDR3 has 16 residues.

The V and J genes are TRBV6-5 and TRBJ1-5; TRBD1 is a possible D gene (6 bases). The V end lost 5 bases, the J end lost 3 bases, and 8 bases lay between the germline ends. Germline loops: CDR1 MNHEY, CDR2 SVGAGI. The CDR3 has 13 residues. The CDR3 loop reads CASSRTVNQPQHF. The CDR3 nucleotides read TGTGCCAGCAGTAGGACAGTCAATCAGCCCCAGCATTTT.

V is TRBV5-6 and J is TRBJ1-6; 10 positions match TRBD1. V was clipped by 4 bases and J by 6 bases; unmatched bases: 13. Germline V CDR1 and CDR2: SGHDT, YYEEEE. CDR3 length equals 18 residues. The CDR3 sequence: CASSRDRGWISSNSPLHF. DNA of the CDR3: TGTGCCAGCAGCCGGGACAGGGGATGGATCTCCAGTAATTCACCCCTCCACTTT.

This chain uses TRBV2 with TRBJ1-5; tentative D call: TRBD1 (5 bases). The ends were cut back, 11 bases at V and 4 bases at J, with 15 bases in the middle. In germline, CDR1 is SNHLY, CDR2 FYNNEI. The CDR3 extends over 13 amino acids. This chain's CDR3 is CAGGQGGNQPQHF. The CDR3 DNA follows: TGTGCCGGCGGGCAGGGAGGGAATCAGCCCCAGCATTTT.

This chain connects TRBV10-2 to TRBJ1-5, with 7 bases that match TRBD1. Trimming took 6 bases from V and 0 from J; bases not matched to a gene: 5. The CDR3 runs to 15 residues. Per the germline V gene, CDR1 is WSHSY and CDR2 is SAAADI. CDR3 in amino acids: CASRTGRNSNQPQHF. CDR3 nucleotide sequence: TGCGCCAGCAGGACAGGGAGAAATAGCAATCAGCCCCAGCATTTT.

The chain combines TRBV2 with TRBJ2-3; D unclear. V was shortened by 7 bases and J by 0 bases, with 11 bases between the two germline ends. Germline loops: CDR1 SNHLY, CDR2 FYNNEI. This CDR3 comprises 14 residues. CDR3 residues: CASKRDVSTDTQYF. CDR3 in DNA: TGTGCCAGCAAAAGGGATGTAAGCACAGATACGCAGTATTTT.

This chain uses TRBV6-4 with TRBJ2-3; no clear D gene. The CDR3 has 13 residues. Germline V CDR1 and CDR2: MRHNA, SNTAGT. Trimming cost V 4 bases and J 8 bases, with 13 bases left between them. Here the CDR3 DNA reads TGTGCCAGCAGTGCTGAAGGCTCAACTACGCAGTATTTT. It yields the protein CASSAEGSTTQYF.

This sequence joins TRBV28 and TRBJ1-3; D not certain. The length of the CDR3 is 14 residues. From germline, CDR1 is MDHEN and CDR2 SYDVKM. V was clipped by 6 bases and J by 0 bases, with 9 bases between them. CDR3 DNA: TGTGCCAGCAGACTACAGAGCTCTGGAAACACCATATATTTT. The encoded protein is CASRLQSSGNTIYF.

The J gene is TRBJ1-2, the V gene TRBV4-3, with D unclear. CDR1 and CDR2 from the germline V gene are LGHNA and YSLEER. The CDR3 is 13 residues long. Trimming shortened V by 3 bases and J by 8 bases, and 13 bases separated the two germline ends. The CDR3 nucleotides are TGCGCCAGCAGCCAGGAATTCCCTGGGGGCTACACCTTC. Translation gives CASSQEFPGGYTF.

The V call is TRBV4-1, the J call TRBJ2-1; TRBD1 agrees at 10 bases. The germline CDR1 and CDR2 sequences are MGHRA and YSYEKL. This CDR3 contains 15 residues. Trimming at V came to 6 bases and at J to 6 bases, leaving 8 bases not matched to a gene. The CDR3 sequence is CASRPRQGAVNEQFF. CDR3 sequence (DNA): TGCGCCAGCAGGCCGAGACAGGGGGCCGTCAATGAGCAGTTCTTC.

The chain has TRBV5-1 and TRBJ1-2; 7 bases agree with TRBD1. This CDR3 spans 14 amino acids. The trim removed 4 bases at V and 5 bases at J, leaving 8 bases unmatched. The germline V gene has CDR1 SGHRS and CDR2 YFSETQ. This chain's CDR3 is CASSPGQAGYGYTF. CDR3 DNA sequence: TGCGCCAGCAGCCCAGGACAGGCAGGGTATGGCTACACCTTC.

This chain links TRBV7-2 with TRBJ2-7, with TRBD2 matching over 9 bases. The CDR3 has 16 residues. Unmatched junction bases numbered 10, after V lost 4 bases and J lost 3 bases. CDR1 and CDR2 (germline): SGHTA, FQGNSA. CDR3 DNA sequence: TGTGCCAGCAGCTCCGGACTAGCGAGTAAGGTCTACGAGCAGTACTTC. Its translation: CASSSGLASKVYEQYF.